This is a list of T cell receptor beta chains from one sample in a study of shared clonotypes between healthy human individuals. Clones were read by immunoSEQ multiplex PCR, and TCRdb kept only the in-frame ones, dropping some. The sample lists around 2.1 million clones, just over 90% occurring once. The material sequenced was naive CD8+ T cells from PBMCs. All receptors come from a man between 18 and 29 years old in good health. Some clones in this sample may be carry-over from other donors' samples. CDR3s include the opening cysteine and the closing phenylalanine or tryptophan. A D gene is named only where the DNA matches it firmly. The size entry is marked missing in some rows and otherwise reads once, few, many or a size class.

d_call,clone_size,v_call,j_call,cdr3_nt,cdr3_aa
-,-,TRBV5-1,TRBJ2-7,TGCGCCAGCAGCTTGGTACCTGGGGACTACGAGCAGTACTTC,CASSLVPGDYEQYF
TRBD1,-,TRBV27,TRBJ2-7,TGTGCCAGCACACCAACAAGGGGGCCAGGGAGATACGAGCAGTACTTC,CASTPTRGPGRYEQYF
-,-,TRBV5-6,TRBJ2-3,TGTGCCAGCAGCGTTGGAATTGATACGCAGTATTTT,CASSVGIDTQYF
-,few,TRBV27,TRBJ2-7,TGTGCCAGCAGTTCCGGGAACTCCTACGAGCAGTACTTC,CASSSGNSYEQYF
-,-,TRBV5-8,TRBJ1-5,TGTGCCAGCAGCCAAGGGGTGGGACAGCCCCAGCATTTT,CASSQGVGQPQHF
TRBD2,-,TRBV2,TRBJ2-3,TGTGCCAGCAGTGAGGGACTAGCGGAGTTCACAGATACGCAGTATTTT,CASSEGLAEFTDTQYF
-,-,TRBV2,TRBJ1-2,TGTGCCAGCAGGCTCAGGGATGGCTACACCTTC,CASRLRDGYTF
TRBD1,-,TRBV27,TRBJ1-1,TGTGCCAGCAGTTACGCCCACAGGACAGGGGTAAACACTGAAGCTTTCTTT,CASSYAHRTGVNTEAFF
TRBD1,-,TRBV2,TRBJ2-3,TGTGCCAGCAGTGAAAGGACAGGGGGATTGGGGGATACGCAGTATTTT,CASSERTGGLGDTQYF
TRBD1,-,TRBV28,TRBJ1-5,TGTGCCAGCAGACTTGACGGACAGGGGGATTATAGCAATCAGCCCCAGCATTTT,CASRLDGQGDYSNQPQHF
TRBD1,-,TRBV28,TRBJ2-7,TGTGCCAGCAGTTTGGGGCAGGGGGCTCGGGAGCAGTACTTC,CASSLGQGAREQYF
TRBD1,-,TRBV19,TRBJ2-7,TGTGCCAGTAGTATTGGAAGAGGGGGCTCAGCGGCACCCTACGAGCAGTACTTC,CASSIGRGGSAAPYEQYF